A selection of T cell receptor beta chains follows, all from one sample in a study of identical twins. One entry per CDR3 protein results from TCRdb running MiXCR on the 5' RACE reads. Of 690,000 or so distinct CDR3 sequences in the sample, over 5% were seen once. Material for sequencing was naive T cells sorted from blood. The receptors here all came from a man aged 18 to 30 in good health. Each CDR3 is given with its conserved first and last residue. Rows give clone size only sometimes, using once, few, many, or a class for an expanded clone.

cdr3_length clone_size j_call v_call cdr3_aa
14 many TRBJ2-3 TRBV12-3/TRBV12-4 CASSSRDKADTQYF
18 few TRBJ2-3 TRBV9 CASSVGGAAGGGTDTQYF
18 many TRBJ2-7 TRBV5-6 CASSHRDRSLLGWYEQYF
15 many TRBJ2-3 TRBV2 CASSEVRMLTDTQYF
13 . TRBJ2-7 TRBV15 CATSSRLPVEQYF
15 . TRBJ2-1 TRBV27 CASSFRRAGVDEQFF
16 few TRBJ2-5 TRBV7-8 CASSPKTAIRGETQYF
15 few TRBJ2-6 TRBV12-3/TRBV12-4 CASSLDPWGANVLTF
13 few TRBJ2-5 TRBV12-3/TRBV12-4 CASRMTGIETQYF
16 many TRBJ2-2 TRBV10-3 CAISESRSGDTGELFF
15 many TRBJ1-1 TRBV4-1 CASSPVGGYITEAFF
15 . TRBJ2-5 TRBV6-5 CASSYWGTTQETQYF
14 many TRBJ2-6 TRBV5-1 CASTTGSGANVLTF
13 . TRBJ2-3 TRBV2 CASTLESTDTQYF
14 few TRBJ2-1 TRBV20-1 CSAEAGGPYNEQFF
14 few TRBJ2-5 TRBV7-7 CASSLEPRDETQYF
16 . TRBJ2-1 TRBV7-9 CASSPYGGVGYNEQFF
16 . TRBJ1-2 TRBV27 CASSPTGTESNYGYTF
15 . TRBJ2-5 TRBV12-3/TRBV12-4 CASSLEDGWQETRYF
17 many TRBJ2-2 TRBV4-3 CASARGLAGGGTGELFF
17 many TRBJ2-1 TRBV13 CASRKSFLSGSYNEQFF
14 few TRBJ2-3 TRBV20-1 CSARLAGRFDTQYF
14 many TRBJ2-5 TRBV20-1 CSASREGLGETQYF
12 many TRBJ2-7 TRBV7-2 CASSDRNYEQYF
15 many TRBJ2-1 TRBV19 CASSGGLAGNNEQFF
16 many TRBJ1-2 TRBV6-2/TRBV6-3 CASSYSIRAWNYGYTF
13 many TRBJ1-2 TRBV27 CASSLQWNYGYTF
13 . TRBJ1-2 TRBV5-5 CASSTRQGYGYTF
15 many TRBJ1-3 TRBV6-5 CASSYDASSGNTIYF